This T cell receptor (beta chain) is drawn from a study of cytomegalovirus exposure and HLA in healthy donors. Trimming at V came to 3 bases and at J to 0 bases, leaving 8 bases not matched to a gene. The CDR3 covers 17 residues. Germline CDR1 and CDR2: SGHTA and FQGNSA. Some clones are missing from TCRdb's copy, which holds only in-frame ones; the method was immunoSEQ multiplex PCR. Of under 200,000 clones listed, approximately 86% are singletons. Study findings and constraints: The study recorded 150 to 200 TCR beta chains that were cytomegalovirus-associated. Under in vitro conditions, a few CMV-associated chains were confirmed as specific for CMV antigens.

A remark on this clone: What it binds is unknown.

The sequence came from a woman aged 18-35 years in good health and CMV-seronegative. Sequenced material: PBMCs. The rearrangement links TRBV7-2 to TRBJ2-3, with 8 bases that match TRBD2. The CDR3 nucleotides are TGTGCCAGCAGCTTGAGAGCTTCTAGCGGGAGCACAGATACGCAGTATTTT. It is translated as CASSLRASSGSTDTQYF. Full variable domain (missing parts from reference TRBV7-2 and TRBJ2-3): GAGVSQSPSNKVTEKGKDVELRCDPISGHTALYWYRQSLGQGLEFLIYFQGNSAPDKSGLPSDRFSAERTGGSVSTLTIQRTQQEDSAVYLCASSLRASSGSTDTQYFGPGTRLTVL.